This TCR beta chain was sequenced for a study of cytomegalovirus exposure and HLA in healthy donors. The CDR3 sequence is 15 residues long. Germline assignment: CDR1 MNHEY and CDR2 SMNVEV (reference sequence). V was pared by 0 bases and J by 4 bases, with 12 bases between. The PCR was carried out with 60 Vbeta primers and 13 Jbeta primers. Clones were read by immunoSEQ multiplex PCR, and TCRdb kept only the in-frame ones, dropping some. The data contain some 70,000 clones, roughly four fifths of them singletons. The J gene is TRBJ1-1, the V gene TRBV27; D gene uncertain. The origin of this receptor is a man aged 50 or older in good health and CMV-seronegative. Sequenced input: PBMCs. Written as DNA, the CDR3 is TGTGCCAGCAGTTTATCCAGGAGGGCCATCACTGAAGCTTTCTTT. Residues: CASSLSRRAITEAFF.